Shown below are 21 T cell receptor beta chains from a single sample sequenced in a study of vaccination and CD4 T cells after COVID-19. Oncomine TCR Beta short-read sequencing was applied to DNA from cultured CD4+ T cells. TCRdb fed the PCR reads into MiXCR, producing one record per CDR3 protein. The table shows 19,000 or so distinct CDR3 sequences, with approximately 80% occurring only once. These receptors lack a known antigen. The treatment is: roughly 10-day PBMC culture with coronavirus spike peptide pools or control peptides (ViraFEST assay). Sequences were derived from CD4+ T cells from blood, cultured in vitro, sampled after SARS-CoV-2 vaccination. The receptors originated from a human donor who received a COVID-19 vaccine.

This chain connects TRBV7-3 to TRBJ1-1, with D maybe TRBD1 (6 bases). The CDR3 contains 18 residues. Trimming removed 4 bases at V and 1 base at J, with 22 bases between. Germline CDR1 and CDR2: SGHTA and FQGTGA. CDR3 in amino acids: CASSSRGPASGENTEAFF. For the CDR3, the DNA is TGTGCCAGCAGCTCCAGGGGCCCCGCTAGTGGGGAGAACACTGAAGCTTTCTTT.

The rearrangement links TRBV27 to TRBJ2-5, with 9 bases lining up with TRBD1. CDR1 and CDR2 from the germline V gene are MNHEY and SMNVEV (reference sequence). CDR3 length: 14 residues. Trimming removed 6 bases from V and 4 bases from J; junction bases left unmatched: 6. CDR3 nucleotides: TGTGCCAGCAGGGAAGACAGGGGGGTAGAGACCCAGTACTTC. It specifies CASREDRGVETQYF.

This chain connects TRBV15 to TRBJ2-5; 8 nucleotides match TRBD1. The germline CDR1 and CDR2 sequences are LNHNV and YYDKDF (reference sequence). The CDR3 is 17 amino acids. V gave up 6 bases and J gave up 5 bases; unmatched junction bases: 17. The CDR3 region is CATSLGQGRAEGETQYF. CDR3 nucleotides: TGTGCCACCAGTTTAGGACAGGGCCGAGCAGAGGGTGAGACCCAGTACTTC.

V gene TRBV3-1 combines with J gene TRBJ1-6, with 7 bases that match TRBD1. CDR1 LGHDT and CDR2 YNNKEL come from the germline V gene (reference sequence). The CDR3 is made up of 16 amino acids. V trimming: 0 bases; J trimming: 7 bases; junction bases outside the gene matches: 6. The CDR3 loop is CASSQDGETGNSPLHF. For the CDR3, the DNA is TGTGCCAGCAGCCAAGATGGTGAGACAGGGAATTCACCCCTCCACTTT. Full variable domain (outside the CDR3, taken from reference TRBV3-1 and TRBJ1-6): DTAVSQTPKYLVTQMGNDKSIKCEQNLGHDTMYWYKQDSKKFLKIMFSYNNKELIINETVPNRFSPKSPDKAHLNLHINSLELGDSAVYFCASSQDGETGNSPLHFGNGTRLTVT.

The chain carries TRBV6-2 or TRBV6-3 and TRBJ1-5; 9 nucleotides line up with TRBD1. Germline CDR1 MNHEY, CDR2 SVGEGT. V lost 8 bases and J lost 3; bases outside the gene matches: 8. The CDR3 loop spans 15 amino acids. The CDR3 loop is CASGTGTGFNQPQHF. The CDR3 coding sequence is TGTGCCAGCGGTACCGGGACAGGGTTCAATCAGCCCCAGCATTTT.

The gene calls are TRBV10-1 and TRBJ2-3; no clear D. Looked up from germline, CDR1 is WNHNN and CDR2 is SYGVQD (reference sequence). The CDR3 is 14 amino acids. V lost 3 bases, J lost 2 bases, and 9 bases lay in between. The CDR3 here is CASSEGRATDTQYF. CDR3 coding DNA: TGCGCCAGCAGTGAAGGCAGAGCCACAGATACGCAGTATTTT.

This clonotype has more than one count but fewer than ten. This sequence joins TRBV11-3 and TRBJ2-5; D call uncertain. Trimming took off 1 base at V and 5 bases at J, with 20 bases between the two ends. The CDR3 has 17 amino acids. The germline CDR1 and CDR2 sequences are SGHNT and YENEEA. CDR3 sequence (DNA): TGTGCCAGCAGCTTAGGCAGGCGGCCCCTGTATGAGGAGACCCAGTACTTC. Residues: CASSLGRRPLYEETQYF.

The rearrangement links TRBV7-6 to TRBJ1-4; D remains unclear. In germline, CDR1 is SGHVS, CDR2 FNYEAQ. Deletions cut 1 base from V and 0 bases from J, with 9 bases between. The CDR3 has 16 residues. CDR3 amino acids: CASSLGGRTTNEKLFF. The CDR3 DNA is TGTGCCAGCAGCTTAGGGGGAAGGACAACTAATGAAAAACTGTTTTTT.

In this sample, this clonotype turned up a few times. The rearrangement joins TRBV6-5 to TRBJ1-6; 7 bases line up with TRBD1. From germline, CDR1 is MNHEY and CDR2 SVGAGI. CDR3 size: 14 residues. V was clipped by 4 bases and J by 12 bases; unmatched bases: 9. The CDR3 region is CASSFGQEGEPLHF. The CDR3 DNA is TGTGCCAGCAGTTTCGGACAGGAAGGAGAACCCCTCCACTTT.

In its sample, this clonotype was seen a few times. The chain couples TRBV20-1 to TRBJ1-2; D gene unclear. This CDR3 contains 13 residues. Germline V gene data show CDR1 as DFQATT and CDR2 as SNEGSKA (reference sequence). V lost 6 bases to trimming and J lost 3 bases, with 14 bases between them. The CDR3 nucleotides read TGCAGTGCCGAGATGAAACGGGACTATGGCTACACCTTC. Protein sequence: CSAEMKRDYGYTF.

The chain is built from TRBV12-3 or TRBV12-4 and TRBJ2-1, with 15 bases aligning to TRBD2. V dropped 8 bases and J dropped 12; count of bases not matched to a gene: 2. This CDR3 region has 12 residues. The CDR3 loop is CASWTSGGAQFF. For the CDR3, the DNA is TGTGCCAGCTGGACTAGCGGGGGGGCGCAGTTCTTC.

This sequence joins TRBV30 and TRBJ2-7, with TRBD2 matching over 10 bases. V dropped 0 bases and J dropped 1; count of bases not matched to a gene: 9. There are 17 residues in the CDR3. The germline V gene encodes CDR1 GTSNPN and CDR2 SVGIG (reference sequence). CDR3 nucleotide sequence: TGTGCCTGGAGTGTGGGCCGGACTAGCGGTTTTTCCTACGAGCAGTACTTC. It specifies CAWSVGRTSGFSYEQYF.

The chain joins TRBV30 to TRBJ1-4; 8 bases fit TRBD1. V lost 0 bases to trimming and J lost 3 bases; unmatched junction nucleotides: 9. Germline loops: CDR1 GTSNPN, CDR2 SVGIG (reference sequence). The CDR3 consists of 17 residues. CDR3: CAWSVVQGAGANEKLFF. CDR3 coding DNA: TGTGCCTGGAGTGTAGTGCAGGGGGCGGGGGCTAATGAAAAACTGTTTTTT.

The chain couples TRBV19 to TRBJ1-2; D remains ambiguous. This CDR3 comprises 14 residues. V dropped 5 bases and J dropped 2 bases, with 12 bases sitting between them. Germline CDR1 and CDR2: LNHDA and SQIVND (reference sequence). CDR3 DNA sequence: TGTGCCAGTAGTCCCCCGTCAGGCAACTATGGCTACACCTTC. Translation: CASSPPSGNYGYTF.

The chain joins TRBV5-1 to TRBJ2-3, with 15 bases aligning to TRBD2. CDR1 and CDR2 from the germline V gene are SGHRS and YFSETQ. The CDR3 is made up of 16 amino acids. J was trimmed by 3 bases and V by 4 bases; bases with no gene match: 3. The CDR3 is CASSGLAGGRTDTQYF. The CDR3 region has the DNA TGCGCCAGCAGCGGACTAGCGGGGGGGCGAACAGATACGCAGTATTTT.

The chain has TRBV12-3 or TRBV12-4 and TRBJ1-5; D gene uncertain. V was clipped by 6 bases and J by 1 base, with 10 bases between them. The CDR3 has 14 amino acids. CDR3 DNA sequence: TGTGCCAGCAGCTATCATGTAAGCAATCAGCCCCAGCATTTT. Encoded protein: CASSYHVSNQPQHF.

This chain links TRBV24-1 with TRBJ2-5; D uncertain. The CDR3 covers 15 residues. V lost 4 bases, J lost 5 bases, and 16 bases lay in between. The germline CDR1 and CDR2 sequences are KGHDR and SFDVKD. The CDR3: CATSDPGTVEETQYF. The CDR3 DNA is TGTGCCACCAGTGACCCCGGAACGGTTGAGGAGACCCAGTACTTC.

This clonotype has more than one count but fewer than ten. This sequence joins TRBV20-1 and TRBJ1-5; D not resolved. V lost 2 bases and J 0 bases, leaving 8 bases between the germline ends. The germline gives CDR1 DFQATT, CDR2 SNEGSKA (reference sequence). The CDR3 length is 14 residues. The CDR3 here is CSARYGFSNQPQHF. In nucleotides, the CDR3 is TGCAGTGCTAGATACGGGTTTAGCAATCAGCCCCAGCATTTT.

J is TRBJ2-5 and V is TRBV4-2; 13 bases align to TRBD2. J lost 1 base, V lost 4 bases, and 3 bases had no gene match. This CDR3 comprises 16 residues. Germline V gene lookup returns CDR1 LGHNA and CDR2 YNFKEQ. The chain's CDR3 is CASSRRLAGGQETQYF. The DNA of the CDR3 is TGTGCCAGCAGCCGTAGACTAGCGGGGGGCCAAGAGACCCAGTACTTC.

The CDR3 nucleotides read TGTGCCAGCAGCCCGACAGGGGGCGACACCGGGGAGCTGTTTTTT. Translated: CASSPTGGDTGELFF. The V and J genes are TRBV2 and TRBJ2-2, with 10 bases aligning to TRBD1. CDR3 size: 15 residues. Trimming cost V 6 bases and J 3 bases; bases outside gene matches: 4. The germline gives CDR1 SNHLY, CDR2 FYNNEI.

The chain is built from TRBV7-9 and TRBJ1-1; D is undetermined. This CDR3 has 16 amino acids. Germline V gene lookup returns CDR1 SEHNR and CDR2 FQNEAQ (reference sequence). Trimming took 5 bases from V and 0 from J, leaving 16 bases between them. The CDR3 spells CASSPLYLGLNTEAFF. The CDR3 DNA reads TGTGCCAGCAGCCCTTTGTATTTGGGTCTGAACACTGAAGCTTTCTTT.